This T cell receptor (beta chain) came from a study of CXCR3-negative and CXCR3-positive naive CD8 T cells. Study results and caveats: Surface CD5 was comparable between naive subsets; TCR strength was inferred from TRB CDR3 properties. Comparably high diversity was seen in both naive subsets, and much lower diversity in memory CD8+ cells. When CXCR3-positive naive cells were set against CXCR3-negative naive cells, the former had more hydrophobic TRB CDR3s.

The TRB libraries of cDNA were built by UMI-labeled 5' RACE. TCRdb re-analyzed the 5' RACE reads; it lists each CDR3 protein once, without DNA. The repertoire shows 35,000 to 45,000 distinct CDR3 sequences; the top ten hold roughly 1.8%. CD45RO-CCR7+CD27+CD95- was the phenotype of naive CD8+ T cells. About this clonotype: Antigen specificity is unknown.

Input material: naive CXCR3- CD8+ T cells from blood. Regarding subset: CD45RO-CCR7+CD27+CD95- naive CD8+ T cells lacking CXCR3 (TNR3-). The TCR comes from a human donor in good health. Some clones in this sample may be carry-over from other donors' samples.

CDR3 sequence reads: CASSDSNLGAFGYTF. V is TRBV6-4 and J is TRBJ1-2; there is no DNA to check the TCRdb D call of TRBD1. Germline V gene lookup returns CDR1 MRHNA and CDR2 SNTAGT. CDR3 length: 15 amino acids.